Given below is one TCR beta chain in context. Germline V CDR1 and CDR2: MNHEY, SMNVEV (reference sequence). V was clipped by 3 bases and J by 8 bases, with 13 bases between them. The CDR3 extends over 13 amino acids. These data are taken from a study of cytomegalovirus exposure and HLA in healthy donors. In the PCR, 60 Vbeta and 13 Jbeta primers were used. Profiling relied on immunoSEQ multiplex PCR, and the TCRdb table lists in-frame clones only, not all of them. The sample consists of approximately 150,000 clones, around 80% of them appearing once. The chain combines TRBV27 with TRBJ1-2, with a possible D match to TRBD1 (5 bases). The source of this sequence is a middle-aged woman in good health and CMV-seropositive. The sequenced sample consisted of PBMCs. This CDR3 is CASSFRGRNGYTF. The DNA of the CDR3 is TGTGCCAGCAGTTTCCGGGGGAGGAACGGCTACACCTTC.